This note documents a single T cell receptor (beta chain) sequence. Its antigen specificity is not known. The input lacks base qualities; no much larger clone sits a single base away. Each collaborating institution followed its own protocols to collect whole blood in K2EDTA tubes. For TCRbeta analysis, collaborators shipped samples in one of three forms: frozen whole blood, isolated PBMCs, or DNA extracted from either of those sample types. TCRbeta CDR3 regions were amplified from genomic DNA using the immunoSEQ Assay, a bias-controlled multiplex PCR. The paper's data handling went like this. Within the assay, amplification of reference gene primers was used to estimate how many nucleated cells each sample contained. To quantify the absolute abundance of each unique TCRbeta CDR3 rearrangement, sequence reads were collapsed and filtered. For each sample, productive Simpson clonality was calculated by taking the square root of Simpson's diversity index across productive rearrangements. Held by TCRdb, this immuneACCESS table contains in-frame sequences only and omits some clones. Under half of the omission traces to an unresolved V gene where checked; the cause of the rest is unknown. That table is the source of V, J and clone size, and D and trimming were worked out from the DNA. For this sample there are under 65,000 clones; around 90% appear just once. About 9.1% of the sample lies in the top ten.

This specimen belongs to a study of blood T cell repertoires in COVID-19 (dated by TCRdb to about 2020). Broadly, across the study: Samples covering the acute and convalescent phases of COVID-19 were provided by collaborators in the United States, Italy and Spain. The material from the prospective study consisted of cDNA or gDNA derived from T cells, B-cell-depleted T cells, or PBMCs. The dataset comprised deeply sampled blood TCRbeta repertoires from subjects exposed to, actively infected with, or recovered from COVID-19. The repertoires were made available in a free public database intended to serve as a resource for research on the immune response to SARS-CoV-2. The samples were drawn from two sources: the first 160 participants of the ongoing ImmuneRACE study, and approximately 1,300 subjects contributed by 6 global collaborators. The sample metadata nearly always contained a de-identified subject ID, COVID-19 status, age in years and sex. Where HLA class I and class II types were available, the types were taken from metadata supplied by the sample provider, not from assay-based typing. Overall study results and their limits: Clinical and demographic metadata were provided uncurated, with the amount varying by source and participant.

The receptor was derived from a woman over 75 with active COVID-19. Sample: peripheral blood.

The DNA reads as follows: TGTGCCAGCAGCCTGGCGGGAAACCACAATGAGCAGTTCTTC. It translates to CASSLAGNHNEQFF. This chain is built from TRBV9 and TRBJ2-1, with TRBD2 perhaps the D gene, on 6 matching bases. The CDR3 starts with the cysteine, ends with the phenylalanine, and has 14 residues. Just CDR3 DNA is preserved here, 42 bases in frame from base 1. From a lookup of the germline V gene, CDR1 and CDR2 are SGDLS and YYNGEE. V drops 4 bases and J drops 5 bases, leaving 13 bases in between.